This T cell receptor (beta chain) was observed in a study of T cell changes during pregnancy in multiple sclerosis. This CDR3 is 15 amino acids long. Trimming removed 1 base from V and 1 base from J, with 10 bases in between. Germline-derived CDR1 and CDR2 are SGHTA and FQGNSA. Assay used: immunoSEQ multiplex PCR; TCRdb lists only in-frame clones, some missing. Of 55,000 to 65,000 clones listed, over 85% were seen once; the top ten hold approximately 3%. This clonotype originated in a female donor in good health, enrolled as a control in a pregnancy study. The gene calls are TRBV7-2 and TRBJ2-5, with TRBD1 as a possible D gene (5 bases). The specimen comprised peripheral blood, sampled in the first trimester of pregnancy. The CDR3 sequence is CASSLDFGAQETQYF. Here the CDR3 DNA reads TGTGCCAGCAGCTTAGACTTTGGGGCCCAAGAGACCCAGTACTTC.